One and the same sample provided the 27 T cell receptor beta chains below, sequenced in a study of shared clonotypes between healthy human individuals. Sequencing used immunoSEQ multiplex PCR; TCRdb keeps in-frame clones, though not all of them. This sample has around 1.4 million clones, with approximately 98.5% found just once. Sequenced sample: naive CD4+ T cells sorted from blood. Subset reported: CD45RA+ positively selected. The origin of the receptors is a young man in good health.

The chain uses TRBV5-1 and TRBJ2-5; maybe TRBD2 (6 bases). This CDR3 is 16 amino acids long. Trimming left V 4 bases short and J 1 base short, with 17 bases between. Germline V gene sequence: CDR1 SGHRS, CDR2 YFSETQ. The chain's CDR3 is CASSRLGGAIQETQYF. As DNA, the CDR3 is TGCGCCAGCAGCCGATTGGGGGGAGCGATCCAAGAGACCCAGTACTTC.

DNA of the CDR3: TGTGCCAGCAGCGTAGCCGCAGGCCTCACCACTGAAGCTTTCTTT. Translating gives CASSVAAGLTTEAFF. The V and J genes are TRBV9 and TRBJ1-1; D not certain. The germline CDR1 and CDR2 sequences are SGDLS and YYNGEE. The CDR3 runs 15 residues. Trimming pared 0 bases from V and 4 bases from J, leaving 13 bases between.

For this clone: Other nucleotide sequences from this sample produce the same CDR3. V gene TRBV6-5 combines with J gene TRBJ2-6; D is uncertain. The CDR3 totals 14 residues. Trimming shortened V by 0 bases and J by 1 base, and 1 base separated the two germline ends. Germline CDR1 and CDR2: MNHEY and SVGAGI. This chain's CDR3 is CASSYSSGANVLTF. CDR3 DNA: TGTGCCAGCAGTTACTCTTCTGGGGCCAACGTCCTGACTTTC.

V usage is TRBV5-6 and J usage is TRBJ2-1; perhaps TRBD1 as D (6 bases). There are 14 residues in the CDR3. Per germline, CDR1 SGHDT and CDR2 YYEEEE. Trimming took off 1 base at V and 6 bases at J, with 11 bases between the two ends. The CDR3 reads CASSLRTGTNEQFF. As DNA, the CDR3 is TGTGCCAGCAGCTTGAGAACAGGGACCAATGAGCAGTTCTTC.

V and J are TRBV7-2 and TRBJ2-1, with 9 bases that match TRBD2. The CDR3 runs 17 residues. V was pared by 1 base and J by 5 bases, with 9 bases of the junction left unmatched. The germline gives CDR1 SGHTA, CDR2 FQGNSA. CDR3 amino acids: CASSLDASGAQNNEQFF. CDR3 in DNA: TGTGCCAGCAGCTTAGATGCTAGCGGGGCCCAAAACAATGAGCAGTTCTTC.

This clone was counted once. The rearrangement joins TRBV5-1 to TRBJ2-7; D is uncertain. The CDR3 contains 14 residues. V was shortened by 6 bases and J by 3 bases, with 16 bases between the two germline ends. Germline V gene sequence: CDR1 SGHRS, CDR2 YFSETQ. CDR3 amino acids: CASNPGSRSYEQYF. CDR3 DNA sequence: TGCGCCAGCAACCCCGGTAGTCGAAGCTACGAGCAGTACTTC.

V usage is TRBV2 and J usage is TRBJ2-2; 10 bases match TRBD2. CDR3 length: 15 residues. In germline, CDR1 is SNHLY, CDR2 FYNNEI. V was pared by 1 base and J by 4 bases, with 0 bases of the junction left unmatched. CDR3 bases: TGTGCCAGCAGTGAAGTAGCGGGGGGCACCGGGGAGCTGTTTTTT. Translated: CASSEVAGGTGELFF.

This rearrangement joins TRBV7-9 to TRBJ2-7; TRBD1 is a possible D gene (6 bases). From germline, CDR1 is SEHNR and CDR2 FQNEAQ (reference sequence). The CDR3 length is 15 residues. Deletions cut 5 bases from V and 3 bases from J, with 17 bases between. DNA of the CDR3: TGTGCCAGCAGCACCCCGATCCGGGACAACTACGAGCAGTACTTC. It translates to CASSTPIRDNYEQYF. The whole variable domain, filled in from reference TRBV7-9 and TRBJ2-7, reads DTGVSQNPRHKITKRGQNVTFRCDPISEHNRLYWYRQTLGQGPEFLTYFQNEAQLEKSRLLSDRFSAERPKGSFSTLEIQRTEQGDSAMYLCASSTPIRDNYEQYFGPGTRLTVT.

The V gene is TRBV7-8, the J gene TRBJ1-2; D unclear. Germline CDR1 SGHVS, CDR2 FQNEAQ. This CDR3 contains 13 residues. Between the trimmed V and J ends, which lost 5 bases and 6 bases, there was a span of 13 bases. This CDR3 is CASSDPAGNGYTF. DNA of the CDR3: TGTGCCAGCAGCGACCCCGCGGGAAATGGCTACACCTTC.

The CDR3 reads CASNLIGSGNTIYF. The CDR3 region has the DNA TGTGCCAGCAACCTCATCGGCTCTGGAAACACCATATATTTT. The chain combines TRBV7-2 with TRBJ1-3; no clear D. Germline V gene sequence: CDR1 SGHTA, CDR2 FQGNSA. CDR3 length: 14 residues. V shed 7 bases and J shed 0 bases, with 10 bases lying between them. Full variable domain (remainder filled in from reference TRBV7-2 and TRBJ1-3): GAGVSQSPSNKVTEKGKDVELRCDPISGHTALYWYRQSLGQGLEFLIYFQGNSAPDKSGLPSDRFSAERTGGSVSTLTIQRTQQEDSAVYLCASNLIGSGNTIYFGEGSWLTVV.

CDR3 sequence reads: CASSFHRADQPQHF. As DNA, the CDR3 is TGTGCCAGCAGCTTCCACAGGGCGGATCAGCCCCAGCATTTT. The J gene is TRBJ1-5, the V gene TRBV7-2, with D tentatively TRBD1 (6 bases). From germline, CDR1 is SGHTA and CDR2 FQGNSA. Between the trimmed V and J ends, which lost 3 bases and 5 bases, there was a span of 11 bases. The CDR3 runs 14 residues.

V usage is TRBV10-3 and J usage is TRBJ2-5, with D possibly TRBD2 on 5 matching bases. The CDR3 spans 13 residues. Deletions cut 6 bases from V and 1 base from J, with 9 bases between. Germline loops: CDR1 ENHRY, CDR2 SYGVKD. CDR3 nucleotide sequence: TGTGCCATCAGCGGTGGACTCCAAGAGACCCAGTACTTC. Translating it yields CAISGGLQETQYF.

About this clone: This specimen includes other DNA sequences encoding the same CDR3. The rearrangement links TRBV7-2 to TRBJ2-1, with no clear D. The CDR3 runs 11 residues. The germline V and J ends were trimmed by 3 bases and 8 bases, with 5 bases remaining between them. The germline V gene has CDR1 SGHTA and CDR2 FQGNSA. For the CDR3, the DNA is TGTGCCAGCAGCTTTAGAGATGAGCAGTTCTTC. This encodes CASSFRDEQFF.

The rearrangement joins TRBV18 to TRBJ2-2; perhaps TRBD1 as D (6 bases). The CDR3 is 16 residues long. The V end was cut by 8 bases, the J end by 6 bases, with 22 bases between. Germline assignment: CDR1 KGHSH and CDR2 LQKENI. The CDR3 DNA follows: TGTGCCAGCCCCCCCTACGCTACAGGGAGCGCCGGGGAGCTGTTTTTT. Translation gives CASPPYATGSAGELFF.

This chain joins TRBV19 and TRBJ1-1; tentative D call: TRBD1 (6 bases). Trimming cost V 1 base and J 1 base, with 10 bases left between them. This CDR3 is built from 15 residues. The germline gives CDR1 LNHDA, CDR2 SQIVND (reference sequence). CDR3 bases: TGTGCCAGTAGTATAGCAGGGGTTAAGAACACTGAAGCTTTCTTT. Its protein product is CASSIAGVKNTEAFF.

The V call is TRBV10-3, the J call TRBJ2-2, with D possibly TRBD1 on 5 matching bases. The CDR3 is 13 residues long. The germline V and J ends were trimmed by 10 bases and 3 bases, with 12 bases remaining between them. Per the germline V gene, CDR1 is ENHRY and CDR2 is SYGVKD. The CDR3 sequence: CATQGVYTGELFF. The CDR3 DNA is TGTGCCACTCAGGGTGTGTACACCGGGGAGCTGTTTTTT.

The rearrangement links TRBV5-4 to TRBJ2-7, with 7 bases matching TRBD1. Unmatched junction bases numbered 11, after V lost 4 bases and J lost 4 bases. The germline gives CDR1 SGHNT, CDR2 YYREEE (reference sequence). This CDR3 spans 15 amino acids. The CDR3 region has the DNA TGTGCCAGCAGCCGGACAGGAGGCGGCTTATACGAGCAGTACTTC. It is translated as CASSRTGGGLYEQYF.

The J gene is TRBJ2-1, the V gene TRBV7-9, with 9 bases that match TRBD2. Germline trimming cut 5 bases from V and 8 bases from J; bases unmatched to any gene: 13. There are 16 residues in the CDR3. Germline V lookup: CDR1 SEHNR, CDR2 FQNEAQ (reference sequence). CDR3 protein: CASSPRLAVGRHEQFF. CDR3 sequence (DNA): TGTGCCAGCAGCCCCCGACTAGCGGTCGGTCGGCATGAGCAGTTCTTC.

The V call is TRBV9, the J call TRBJ2-3; weak D call: TRBD2 (7 bases). The CDR3 spans 15 residues. Germline lookup yields CDR1 SGDLS and CDR2 YYNGEE. V was cut by 0 bases and J by 5 bases, with 13 bases left in between. The CDR3 here is CASSVGGSRGDTQYF. The CDR3 DNA reads TGTGCCAGCAGCGTAGGCGGGAGCAGGGGAGATACGCAGTATTTT. The full variable domain, with the rest looked up from reference TRBV9 and TRBJ2-3, is DSGVTQTPKHLITATGQRVTLRCSPRSGDLSVYWYQQSLDQGLQFLIQYYNGEERAKGNILERFSAQQFPDLHSELNLSSLELGDSALYFCASSVGGSRGDTQYFGPGTRLTVL.

The V gene is TRBV6-1, the J gene TRBJ1-2; D remains ambiguous. CDR1 is MNHNS and CDR2 is SASEGT in the germline V gene. V was pared by 2 bases and J by 6 bases, with 10 bases between. The CDR3 sequence is 13 residues long. The CDR3 coding sequence is TGTGCCAGCAGTGAATTAGGGAGCCATGGCTACACCTTC. It translates to CASSELGSHGYTF.

The chain couples TRBV2 to TRBJ2-1; 12 bases are a match to TRBD2. Losses at the gene ends were 6 bases for V and 2 bases for J; bases not matched to a gene: 5. Germline CDR1 SNHLY, CDR2 FYNNEI. The CDR3 sequence is 16 residues long. CDR3 amino acids: CASSAGLAGPYNEQFF. Written as DNA, the CDR3 is TGTGCCAGCAGCGCAGGACTAGCGGGACCCTACAATGAGCAGTTCTTC.

The chain is built from TRBV4-1 and TRBJ1-1; TRBD1 is a possible D gene (5 bases). Germline lookup yields CDR1 MGHRA and CDR2 YSYEKL. The CDR3 extends over 17 amino acids. V lost 0 bases and J lost 3, with 17 bases in between. CDR3 sequence (DNA): TGCGCCAGCAGCCAAGATCTTACGAGGGGTTGGGACACTGAAGCTTTCTTT. Translated, it gives CASSQDLTRGWDTEAFF.

The chain links TRBV5-1 to TRBJ2-2; 14 nucleotides align to TRBD2. Trimming took 3 bases from V and 7 from J; bases not matched to a gene: 5. From germline, CDR1 is SGHRS and CDR2 YFSETQ. CDR3 length: 16 amino acids. The chain's CDR3 is CASSSLGLAGVGELFF. The CDR3 bases are TGCGCCAGCAGCTCCCTGGGACTAGCGGGAGTCGGGGAGCTGTTTTTT.

As DNA, the CDR3 is TGCGCCAGCAGCTTGGAAGGAGCGGGAGGGTCCAATACGCAGTATTTT. This sequence encodes CASSLEGAGGSNTQYF. The V call is TRBV5-1, the J call TRBJ2-3; TRBD2 matches 10 bases. V was clipped by 0 bases and J by 7 bases; unmatched bases: 8. The CDR3 totals 16 residues. Germline V lookup: CDR1 SGHRS, CDR2 YFSETQ.

This clone was observed a single time. The chain is built from TRBV2 and TRBJ2-1; 8 bases agree with TRBD2. Trimming at V came to 4 bases and at J to 7 bases, leaving 12 bases not matched to a gene. Germline values: CDR1 SNHLY, CDR2 FYNNEI. CDR3 length: 16 residues. This CDR3 reads CASSGRPGGLGNEQFF. The CDR3 DNA reads as TGTGCCAGCAGTGGCCGTCCGGGGGGGCTAGGTAATGAGCAGTTCTTC.

The rearrangement joins TRBV5-8 to TRBJ1-5; no reliable D call. The CDR3 has 16 amino acids. From germline, CDR1 is SGHTS and CDR2 YDEGEE. The germline V and J ends were trimmed by 0 bases and 0 bases, with 10 bases remaining between them. The CDR3 DNA sequence: TGTGCCAGCAGCTTGGCCACCTCCCATAGCAATCAGCCCCAGCATTTT. Protein: CASSLATSHSNQPQHF.

V gene TRBV10-3 combines with J gene TRBJ2-3, with D maybe TRBD1 (6 bases). The CDR3 is 15 residues long. Trimming stripped 0 bases from V and 6 bases from J, with 13 bases between. CDR1 is ENHRY, CDR2 SYGVKD, per germline. The DNA of the CDR3 is TGTGCCATCAGTGAGTCTACAGGGATTTACGATACGCAGTATTTT. The encoded protein is CAISESTGIYDTQYF.